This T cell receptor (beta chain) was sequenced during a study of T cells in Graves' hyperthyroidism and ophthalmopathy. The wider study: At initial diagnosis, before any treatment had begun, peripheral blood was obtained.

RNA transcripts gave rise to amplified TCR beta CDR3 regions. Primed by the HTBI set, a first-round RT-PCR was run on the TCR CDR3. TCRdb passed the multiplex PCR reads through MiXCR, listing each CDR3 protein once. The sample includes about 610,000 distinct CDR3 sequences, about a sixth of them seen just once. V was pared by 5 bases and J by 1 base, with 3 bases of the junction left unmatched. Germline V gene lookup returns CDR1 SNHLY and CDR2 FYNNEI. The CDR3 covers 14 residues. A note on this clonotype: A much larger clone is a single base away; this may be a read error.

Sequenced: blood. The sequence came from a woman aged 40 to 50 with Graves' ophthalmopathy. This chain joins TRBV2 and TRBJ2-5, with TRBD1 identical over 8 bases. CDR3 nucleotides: TGTGCCAGCAGTTCGGACAGGGCCCAAGAGACCCAGTACTTC. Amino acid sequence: CASSSDRAQETQYF.